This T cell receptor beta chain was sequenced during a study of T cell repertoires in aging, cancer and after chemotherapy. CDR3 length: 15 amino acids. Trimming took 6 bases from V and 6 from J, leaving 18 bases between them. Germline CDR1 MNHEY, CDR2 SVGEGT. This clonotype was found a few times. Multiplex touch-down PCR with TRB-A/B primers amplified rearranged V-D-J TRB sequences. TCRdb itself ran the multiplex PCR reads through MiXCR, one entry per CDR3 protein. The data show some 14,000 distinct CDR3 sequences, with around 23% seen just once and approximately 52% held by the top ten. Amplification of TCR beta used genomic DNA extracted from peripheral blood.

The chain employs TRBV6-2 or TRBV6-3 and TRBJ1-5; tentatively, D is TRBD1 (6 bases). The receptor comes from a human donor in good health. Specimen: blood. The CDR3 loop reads CASRSTGNGGQPQHF. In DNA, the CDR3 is TGTGCCAGCAGATCTACAGGGAACGGAGGTCAGCCCCAGCATTTT.